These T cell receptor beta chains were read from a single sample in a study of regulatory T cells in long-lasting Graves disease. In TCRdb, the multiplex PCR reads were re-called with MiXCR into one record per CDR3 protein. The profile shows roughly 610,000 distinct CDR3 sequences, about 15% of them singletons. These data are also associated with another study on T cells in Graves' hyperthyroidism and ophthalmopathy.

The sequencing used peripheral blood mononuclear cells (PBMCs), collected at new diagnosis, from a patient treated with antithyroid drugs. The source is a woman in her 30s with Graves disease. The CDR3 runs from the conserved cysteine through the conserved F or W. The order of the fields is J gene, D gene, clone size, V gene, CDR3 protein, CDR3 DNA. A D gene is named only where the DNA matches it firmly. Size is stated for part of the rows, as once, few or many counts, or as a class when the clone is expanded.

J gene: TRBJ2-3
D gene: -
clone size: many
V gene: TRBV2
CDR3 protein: CASGKGGTDTQYF
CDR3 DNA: TGTGCCAGCGGCAAAGGGGGCACAGATACGCAGTATTTT

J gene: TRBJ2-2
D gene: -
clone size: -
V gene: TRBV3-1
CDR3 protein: CASSQPGENTGELFF
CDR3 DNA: TGTGCCAGCAGCCAGCCCGGGGAGAACACCGGGGAGCTGTTTTTT

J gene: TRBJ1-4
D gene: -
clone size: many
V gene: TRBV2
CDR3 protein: CASRYPGATNEKLFF
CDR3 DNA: TGTGCCAGCAGATACCCAGGGGCAACTAATGAAAAACTGTTTTTT

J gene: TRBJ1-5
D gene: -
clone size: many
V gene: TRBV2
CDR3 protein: CASSEMVHQPQHF
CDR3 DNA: TGTGCCAGCAGTGAAATGGTGCATCAGCCCCAGCATTTT

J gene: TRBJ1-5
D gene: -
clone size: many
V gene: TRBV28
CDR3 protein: CASSDMIQPQHF
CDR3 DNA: TGTGCCAGCAGTGACATGATACAGCCCCAGCATTTT

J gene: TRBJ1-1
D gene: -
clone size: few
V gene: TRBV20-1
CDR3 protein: CSASKEIRGGMNTEAFF
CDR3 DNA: TGCAGTGCTAGTAAGGAGATTCGAGGAGGCATGAACACTGAAGCTTTCTTT

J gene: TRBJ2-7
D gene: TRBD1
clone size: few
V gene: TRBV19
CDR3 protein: CASSISGDSVSEQYF
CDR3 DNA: TGTGCCAGTAGTATATCTGGGGACAGCGTGTCCGAGCAGTACTTC

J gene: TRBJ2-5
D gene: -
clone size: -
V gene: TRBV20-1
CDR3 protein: CSGLGGQETQYF
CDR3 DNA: TGCAGTGGCCTGGGCGGCCAAGAGACCCAGTACTTC

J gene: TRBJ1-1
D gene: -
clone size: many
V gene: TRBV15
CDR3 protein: CATSRVGGFEAFF
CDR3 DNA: TGTGCCACCAGCAGAGTTGGGGGATTTGAAGCTTTCTTT

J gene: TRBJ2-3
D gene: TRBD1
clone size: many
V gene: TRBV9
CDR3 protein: CASSALGQGGDTQYF
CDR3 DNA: TGTGCCAGCAGCGCCTTAGGACAGGGGGGAGATACGCAGTATTTT

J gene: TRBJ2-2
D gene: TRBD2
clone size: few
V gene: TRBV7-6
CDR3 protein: CASSLVGAGDGELFF
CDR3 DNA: TGTGCCAGCAGCTTAGTTGGCGCGGGAGACGGGGAGCTGTTTTTT

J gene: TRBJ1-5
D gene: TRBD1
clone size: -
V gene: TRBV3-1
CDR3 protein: CASSSGTGIRQPQHF
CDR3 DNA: TGTGCCAGCAGCTCCGGGACAGGGATTCGTCAGCCCCAGCATTTT

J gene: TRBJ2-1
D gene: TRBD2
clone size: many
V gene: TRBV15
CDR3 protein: CATSKPRTRDYNEQFF
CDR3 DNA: TGTGCCACCAGCAAACCCCGGACTAGAGACTACAATGAGCAGTTCTTC

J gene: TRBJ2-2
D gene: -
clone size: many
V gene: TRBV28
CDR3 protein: CASSSMQGSPTFTGELFF
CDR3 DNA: TGTGCCAGCAGTTCGATGCAGGGGTCACCTACATTCACCGGGGAGCTGTTTTTT

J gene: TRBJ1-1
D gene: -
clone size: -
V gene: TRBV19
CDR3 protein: CASSIEGLAEAFF
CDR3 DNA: TGTGCCAGTAGTATCGAAGGGCTCGCTGAAGCTTTCTTT

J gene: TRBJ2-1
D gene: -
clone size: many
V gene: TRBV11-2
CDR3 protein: CASSQWTVTRDEQFF
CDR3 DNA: TGTGCCAGCAGCCAGTGGACAGTTACGCGGGATGAGCAGTTCTTC

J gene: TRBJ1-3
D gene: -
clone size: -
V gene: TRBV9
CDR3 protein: CASSTRTRGPGNTIYF
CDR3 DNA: TGTGCCAGCAGCACTCGAACCAGGGGACCCGGAAACACCATATATTTT

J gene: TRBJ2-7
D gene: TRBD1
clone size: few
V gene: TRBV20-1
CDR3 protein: CSAYGTGGYEQYF
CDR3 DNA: TGCAGTGCTTACGGGACAGGGGGCTACGAGCAGTACTTC

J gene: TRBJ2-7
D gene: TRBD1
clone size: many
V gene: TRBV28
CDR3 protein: CASSSARAGGAEQYF
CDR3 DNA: TGTGCCAGCAGTTCGGCGAGGGCAGGGGGCGCCGAGCAGTACTTC

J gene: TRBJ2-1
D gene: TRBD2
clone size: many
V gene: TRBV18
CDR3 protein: CASSTSRGGTYNEQFF
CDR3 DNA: TGTGCCAGCTCCACCAGTCGCGGGGGGACCTACAATGAGCAGTTCTTC

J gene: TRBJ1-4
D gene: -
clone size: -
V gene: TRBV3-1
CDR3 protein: CASSQIAVGSTNEKLFF
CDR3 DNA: TGTGCCAGCAGCCAAATCGCAGTCGGGTCAACTAATGAAAAACTGTTTTTT

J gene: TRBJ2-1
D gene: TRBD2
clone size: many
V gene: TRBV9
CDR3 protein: CASSSSGRQVLNEQFF
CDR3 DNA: TGTGCCAGCAGCTCTAGCGGGAGGCAAGTTTTAAATGAGCAGTTCTTC

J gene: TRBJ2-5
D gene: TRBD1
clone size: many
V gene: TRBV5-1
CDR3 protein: CASSQTGAIQETQYF
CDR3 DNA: TGCGCCAGCAGCCAGACAGGGGCTATACAAGAGACCCAGTACTTC

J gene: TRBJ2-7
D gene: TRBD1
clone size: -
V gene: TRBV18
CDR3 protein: CANSRDSTSGEQYF
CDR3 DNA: TGTGCCAACTCACGGGACAGCACTTCAGGGGAGCAGTACTTC